The 30 T cell receptor beta chains in this list originate from one sample, sequenced in a study of blood T cell repertoires in COVID-19. Only in-frame clones appear in the TCRdb table, and some are missing; sequencing was by immunoSEQ multiplex PCR. The profile covers 170,000 or so clones, with more than 75% appearing a single time and over 7% taken by the ten largest. The sample consisted of PBMCs or T cells enriched from blood (not recorded which). The receptors originated from a woman aged 45-59 years who had recovered from COVID-19.

The chain employs TRBV7-9 and TRBJ2-3; D might be TRBD2 (5 bases). V lost 5 bases and J 0 bases, leaving 9 bases between the germline ends. CDR3 length: 14 amino acids. The germline CDR1 and CDR2 sequences are SEHNR and FQNEAQ (reference sequence). The CDR3 spells CASSPAASTDTQYF. For the CDR3, the DNA is TGTGCCAGCAGCCCAGCGGCTAGCACAGATACGCAGTATTTT.

In DNA form, the CDR3 reads TGTGCCAGTAGTCTCGACAGGGGAAACATTCAGTACTTC. Residues: CASSLDRGNIQYF. The rearrangement uses TRBV19 and TRBJ2-4; 8 bases are a match to TRBD1. Trimming cost V 5 bases and J 6 bases; bases outside gene matches: 3. Germline assignment: CDR1 LNHDA and CDR2 SQIVND (reference sequence). The CDR3 covers 13 residues.

This chain uses TRBV30 with TRBJ1-6; no definite D call. V shed 5 bases and J shed 6 bases, with 5 bases lying between them. CDR1 and CDR2 (germline): GTSNPN, SVGIG (reference sequence). The CDR3 has 11 amino acids. CDR3: CAWDFNSPLHF. The CDR3 DNA sequence: TGTGCCTGGGACTTTAATTCACCCCTCCACTTT.

This clone came up a few times. This sequence joins TRBV7-8 and TRBJ1-1, with D possibly matching TRBD1 (5 bases). CDR1 and CDR2 from the germline V gene are SGHVS and FQNEAQ. The ends were cut back, 3 bases at V and 3 bases at J, with 20 bases in the middle. The CDR3 runs 17 residues. DNA of the CDR3: TGTGCCAGCAGCTTTCCCCTGGGGGGGTGGGAGGACACTGAAGCTTTCTTT. Translated, it gives CASSFPLGGWEDTEAFF.

The chain recombines TRBV14 with TRBJ1-6, with 7 nucleotides matching TRBD1. Trimming at V came to 1 base and at J to 7 bases, leaving 7 bases not matched to a gene. CDR1 and CDR2 (germline): SGHDN, FVKESK. The CDR3 runs 16 residues. The CDR3 is CASSQAANRGNSPLHF. Here the CDR3 DNA reads TGTGCCAGCAGCCAAGCGGCCAACAGGGGCAATTCACCCCTCCACTTT.

This chain uses TRBV19 with TRBJ1-1, with a possible D match to TRBD1 (6 bases). CDR1 LNHDA and CDR2 SQIVND come from the germline V gene (reference sequence). Trimming shortened V by 7 bases and J by 4 bases, and 16 bases separated the two germline ends. The CDR3 is 14 residues long. The CDR3 region has the DNA TGTGCCAGTATACGCGTCAGGGGTATCACTGAAGCTTTCTTT. It translates to CASIRVRGITEAFF.

V and J are TRBV4-3 and TRBJ2-2; no clear D gene. There are 14 residues in the CDR3. V gave up 3 bases and J gave up 1 base, with 6 bases separating them. Germline lookup yields CDR1 LGHNA and CDR2 YSLEER. CDR3 sequence: CASSQRQNTGELFF. The CDR3 nucleotides are TGCGCCAGCAGCCAGCGACAGAACACCGGGGAGCTGTTTTTT.

This clone showed up just once. The rearrangement joins TRBV28 to TRBJ2-1, with D perhaps matching TRBD2 (5 bases). The CDR3 contains 14 residues. The V end lost 7 bases, the J end lost 0 bases, and 10 bases lay between the germline ends. Per germline, CDR1 MDHEN and CDR2 SYDVKM. The DNA for the CDR3 is TGTGCCAGCACCGGACTGGACTCCTACAATGAGCAGTTCTTC. Encoded protein: CASTGLDSYNEQFF.

This clone was counted a single time. This CDR3 reads CASSRTGVGAEAFF. The DNA of the CDR3 is TGTGCCAGCAGTCGGACAGGGGTTGGGGCTGAAGCTTTCTTT. This rearrangement joins TRBV3-1 (or the pseudogene TRBV3-2) to TRBJ1-1; 9 nucleotides match TRBD1. Germline CDR1 is LGHDT and CDR2 is YNNKEL (reference sequence). After removal of 6 bases from V and 6 bases from J, the junction contained 8 bases not matched to a gene. The CDR3 contains 14 residues.

The chain links TRBV19 to TRBJ1-6, with D possibly TRBD1 on 5 matching bases. V lost 6 bases, J lost 4 bases, and 13 bases lay in between. This CDR3 has 15 residues. Germline lookup yields CDR1 LNHDA and CDR2 SQIVND (reference sequence). In DNA, the CDR3 is TGTGCCAGTAGGACCCTGACAGAGTATAATTCACCCCTCCACTTT. Protein: CASRTLTEYNSPLHF.

The genes are TRBV11-2 and TRBJ2-7; TRBD2 matches 11 bases. Germline-derived CDR1 and CDR2 are SGHAT and FQNNGV. This CDR3 contains 16 residues. Germline trimming cut 4 bases from V and 3 bases from J; bases unmatched to any gene: 8. CDR3 region: CASSSGLAANYYEQYF. Written as DNA, the CDR3 is TGTGCCAGCAGCTCGGGACTAGCGGCCAATTACTACGAGCAGTACTTC.

V is TRBV2 and J is TRBJ2-2, with a weak D call TRBD1 (6 bases). Trimming removed 2 bases from V and 4 bases from J, with 8 bases in between. Looked up from germline, CDR1 is SNHLY and CDR2 is FYNNEI. This CDR3 has 14 amino acids. CDR3 DNA sequence: TGTGCCAGCAGTGAAATCAGGGGCACCGGGGAGCTGTTTTTT. Protein: CASSEIRGTGELFF.

This clone was seen only once. V gene TRBV19 combines with J gene TRBJ2-3, with 8 bases that match TRBD1. The CDR3 spans 17 residues. Per the germline V gene, CDR1 is LNHDA and CDR2 is SQIVND (reference sequence). With V trimmed by 3 bases and J by 8 bases, 16 bases remained unmatched. The CDR3 loop is CASSMDGDRRFLGTQYF. The CDR3 DNA reads as TGTGCCAGTAGTATGGATGGGGACAGGCGCTTCTTGGGTACGCAGTATTTT.

The CDR3 coding sequence is TGTGCCAGCAGCTTAGGGGCGGATTACGATGAAAAACTGTTTTTT. This sequence encodes CASSLGADYDEKLFF. The chain combines TRBV5-5 with TRBJ1-4, with D possibly matching TRBD1 (5 bases). Germline-derived CDR1 and CDR2 are SGHKS and YYEKEE (reference sequence). The CDR3 is 15 amino acids. Trimming cost V 2 bases and J 6 bases, with 14 bases left between them.

The chain is built from TRBV27 and TRBJ1-2; D gene uncertain. The CDR3 runs 15 residues. V lost 0 bases and J 0 bases, leaving 8 bases between the germline ends. Per germline, CDR1 MNHEY and CDR2 SMNVEV (reference sequence). Here the CDR3 reads CASSLSNGPNYGYTF. CDR3 bases: TGTGCCAGCAGTTTATCAAATGGGCCTAACTATGGCTACACCTTC.

The chain employs TRBV5-1 and TRBJ2-1; 11 positions match TRBD2. The germline V gene encodes CDR1 SGHRS and CDR2 YFSETQ. The CDR3 is 15 amino acids. The V segment lost 5 bases and the J segment 4 bases; nucleotides outside the gene matches: 5. CDR3 amino acids: CASRTLAGGYNEQFF. DNA of the CDR3: TGCGCCAGCAGGACCCTAGCGGGAGGTTACAATGAGCAGTTCTTC.

For this clone: Other DNA sequences in the same sample also yield this CDR3. The J gene is TRBJ2-3, the V gene TRBV6-5; 7 positions match TRBD1. Losses at the gene ends were 0 bases for V and 2 bases for J; bases not matched to a gene: 5. Germline V gene data show CDR1 as MNHEY and CDR2 as SVGAGI. The CDR3 length is 16 residues. The CDR3 loop reads CASSYSGQAITDTQYF. As DNA, the CDR3 is TGTGCCAGCAGTTACTCCGGACAGGCTATCACAGATACGCAGTATTTT.

This chain uses TRBV5-1 with TRBJ2-7; 9 nucleotides match TRBD1. The J segment lost 2 bases and the V segment lost 1 base, leaving 7 bases of the junction unmatched. CDR3 size: 16 residues. Germline lookup yields CDR1 SGHRS and CDR2 YFSETQ. The DNA for the CDR3 is TGCGCCAGCAGCTTGCTCGGGACAGGGAGGACCTACGAGCAGTACTTC. This codes for CASSLLGTGRTYEQYF.

The rearrangement joins TRBV11-3 to TRBJ2-1; TRBD2 matches at 11 bases. Germline CDR1 is SGHNT and CDR2 is YENEEA. The CDR3 runs 19 residues. After removal of 5 bases from V and 0 bases from J, the junction contained 12 bases not matched to a gene. The CDR3 nucleotides read TGTGCCAGCAGCAGCAGGACTAGCGGGTCCTTGAGCTCCTACAATGAGCAGTTCTTC. Protein sequence: CASSSRTSGSLSSYNEQFF.

This chain connects TRBV18 to TRBJ1-1; 8 bases match TRBD1. The V gene's germline CDR1 is KGHSH and CDR2 LQKENI. V lost 8 bases and J lost 0; bases outside the gene matches: 5. This CDR3 is built from 14 residues. In DNA form, the CDR3 reads TGTGCCAGCACGGCAGGGGGCGTGAACACTGAAGCTTTCTTT. As protein: CASTAGGVNTEAFF. Filled out from reference TRBV18 and TRBJ1-1, the complete variable domain reads NAGVMQNPRHLVRRRGQEARLRCSPMKGHSHVYWYRQLPEEGLKFMVYLQKENIIDESGMPKERFSAEFPKEGPSILRIQQVVRGDSAAYFCASTAGGVNTEAFFGQGTRLTVV.

The CDR3 loop reads CASSLGEFREQYF. The CDR3 DNA is TGTGCCAGCAGCTTGGGTGAGTTCAGGGAGCAGTACTTC. The chain couples TRBV5-4 to TRBJ2-7; D remains unclear. The CDR3 extends over 13 amino acids. The V and J ends lost 0 bases and 7 bases respectively, with 11 bases between them. Germline assignment: CDR1 SGHNT and CDR2 YYREEE (reference sequence).

This sequence joins TRBV3-1 (or the pseudogene TRBV3-2) and TRBJ1-3; a weak D match, TRBD1 (5 bases). The V end was cut by 1 base, the J end by 2 bases, with 12 bases between. The CDR3 runs 16 residues. Germline CDR1 is LGHDT and CDR2 is YNNKEL (reference sequence). The CDR3 bases are TGTGCCAGCAGCCAAGGACAGTCTGGCGCTGGAAACACCATATATTTT. It is translated as CASSQGQSGAGNTIYF.

The chain combines TRBV15 with TRBJ2-1; 8 bases map to TRBD2. The V and J ends lost 2 bases and 10 bases, in that order; junction bases with no gene match: 4. Looked up from germline, CDR1 is LNHNV and CDR2 is YYDKDF (reference sequence). The CDR3 runs 13 residues. CDR3 sequence (DNA): TGTGCCACCAGCAGATATCAGCGGGAGGAGCAGTTCTTC. As protein: CATSRYQREEQFF.

The chain carries TRBV5-1 and TRBJ1-4, with a possible D match to TRBD1 (6 bases). There are 16 residues in the CDR3. CDR1 is SGHRS and CDR2 is YFSETQ in the germline V gene. Trimming cost V 1 base and J 8 bases, with 18 bases left between them. The CDR3 protein is CASSLTSQGYGEKLFF. In DNA, the CDR3 is TGCGCCAGCAGCTTGACCTCACAGGGTTACGGGGAAAAACTGTTTTTT.

J is TRBJ2-1 and V is TRBV18; TRBD2 matches at 16 bases. There are 17 residues in the CDR3. CDR1 and CDR2 from the germline V gene are KGHSH and LQKENI. J lost 7 bases, V lost 3 bases, and 6 bases had no gene match. The CDR3 reads CASSPPGLAGGKNEQFF. The CDR3 bases are TGTGCCAGCTCACCCCCGGGACTAGCGGGAGGGAAAAATGAGCAGTTCTTC.

This rearrangement joins TRBV27 to TRBJ1-1; a possible D gene is TRBD1 (6 bases). This CDR3 contains 14 residues. Germline loops: CDR1 MNHEY, CDR2 SMNVEV (reference sequence). V gave up 3 bases and J gave up 2 bases, with 10 bases separating them. Written as DNA, the CDR3 is TGTGCCAGCAGTTTTGCAGGGGTTAACACTGAAGCTTTCTTT. It is translated as CASSFAGVNTEAFF.

This clone was seen just once. V and J are TRBV27 and TRBJ2-1, with 9 bases that match TRBD2. The J segment lost 4 bases and the V segment lost 6 bases, leaving 10 bases of the junction unmatched. Germline CDR1 and CDR2: MNHEY and SMNVEV (reference sequence). The CDR3 has 16 residues. CDR3 sequence reads: CASRTLLAGLYNEQFF. CDR3 coding DNA: TGTGCCAGCAGAACTTTACTAGCGGGTCTTTACAATGAGCAGTTCTTC.

The chain recombines TRBV27 with TRBJ2-2, with 9 bases lining up with TRBD1. Germline V lookup: CDR1 MNHEY, CDR2 SMNVEV (reference sequence). V lost 6 bases to trimming and J lost 0 bases; unmatched junction nucleotides: 5. This CDR3 has 16 amino acids. The CDR3 spells CASRVGQGPNTGELFF. The CDR3 DNA follows: TGTGCCAGCAGGGTCGGACAGGGGCCGAACACCGGGGAGCTGTTTTTT.

The CDR3 here is CASSRITSGRTDTQYF. CDR3 nucleotides: TGTGCCAGCAGCCGAATAACTAGCGGGAGAACAGATACGCAGTATTTT. The chain couples TRBV27 to TRBJ2-3, with TRBD2 identical over 11 bases. Germline CDR1 MNHEY, CDR2 SMNVEV (reference sequence). The CDR3 sequence is 16 residues long. The J segment lost 3 bases and the V segment lost 6 bases, leaving 8 bases of the junction unmatched.

The chain is built from TRBV20-1 and TRBJ1-1; 9 bases line up with TRBD1. After removal of 3 bases from V and 10 bases from J, the junction contained 12 bases not matched to a gene. Germline CDR1 reads DFQATT; CDR2 reads SNEGSKA (reference sequence). The CDR3 spans 14 residues. DNA of the CDR3: TGCAGTGCTAGTGAAAAACAGGGGGCCGGACGAGCTTTCTTT. Protein sequence: CSASEKQGAGRAFF.